Following are 2 T cell receptor beta chains from one sample sequenced in a study of beta chain features in type 1 diabetes. TCRB transcripts that were expressed got sequenced, as all of the isolated RNA had been reverse transcribed. Clones were sequenced by immunoSEQ multiplex PCR, and TCRdb holds only the in-frame ones, with some missing. The sample records 350,000 to 450,000 clones, roughly 13% being singletons. The sequencing input was naive CD4+ T cells from blood. The receptors shown here come from a man aged 25 to 45 in good health.

The chain links TRBV6-1 to TRBJ2-2; D is unclear. The germline V and J ends were trimmed by 6 bases and 4 bases, with 12 bases remaining between them. Germline V lookup: CDR1 MNHNS, CDR2 SASEGT. The CDR3 consists of 14 residues. CDR3 sequence reads: CASSLGRGTGELFF. The CDR3 nucleotides are TGTGCCAGCAGCCTCGGACGAGGCACCGGGGAGCTGTTTTTT.

The chain carries TRBV4-3 and TRBJ2-3; D not resolved. Deletions cut 4 bases from V and 5 bases from J, with 10 bases between. CDR1 and CDR2 (germline): LGHNA, YSLEER. This CDR3 has 13 residues. The CDR3 coding sequence is TGCGCCAGCAGCCTCACTCCCCTAGATACGCAGTATTTT. This translates into CASSLTPLDTQYF.